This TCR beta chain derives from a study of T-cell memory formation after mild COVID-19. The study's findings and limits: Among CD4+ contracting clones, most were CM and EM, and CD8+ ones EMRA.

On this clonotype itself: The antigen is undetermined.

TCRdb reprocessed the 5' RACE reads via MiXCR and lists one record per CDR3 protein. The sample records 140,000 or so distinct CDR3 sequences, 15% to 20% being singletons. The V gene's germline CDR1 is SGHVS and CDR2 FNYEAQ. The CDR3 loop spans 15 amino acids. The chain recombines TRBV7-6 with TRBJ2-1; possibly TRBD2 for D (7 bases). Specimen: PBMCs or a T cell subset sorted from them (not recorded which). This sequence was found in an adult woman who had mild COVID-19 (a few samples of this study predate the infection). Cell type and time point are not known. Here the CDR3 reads CAERGWQRGINEQFF. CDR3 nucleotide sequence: TGTGCGGAAAGGGGGTGGCAGCGGGGTATCAATGAGCAGTTCTTC.